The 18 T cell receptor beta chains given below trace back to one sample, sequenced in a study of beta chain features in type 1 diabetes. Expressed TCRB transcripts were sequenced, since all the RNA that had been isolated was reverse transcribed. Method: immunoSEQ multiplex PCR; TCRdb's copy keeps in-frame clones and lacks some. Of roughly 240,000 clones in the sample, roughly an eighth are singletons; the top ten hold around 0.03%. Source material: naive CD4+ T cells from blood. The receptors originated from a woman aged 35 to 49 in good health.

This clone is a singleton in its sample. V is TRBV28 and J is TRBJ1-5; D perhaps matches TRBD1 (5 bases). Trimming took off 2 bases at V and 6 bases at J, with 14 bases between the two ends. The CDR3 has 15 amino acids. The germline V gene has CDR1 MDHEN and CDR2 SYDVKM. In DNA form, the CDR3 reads TGTGCCAGCAGTTTAGTGGGGGGACTGGGTCAGCCCCAGCATTTT. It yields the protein CASSLVGGLGQPQHF.

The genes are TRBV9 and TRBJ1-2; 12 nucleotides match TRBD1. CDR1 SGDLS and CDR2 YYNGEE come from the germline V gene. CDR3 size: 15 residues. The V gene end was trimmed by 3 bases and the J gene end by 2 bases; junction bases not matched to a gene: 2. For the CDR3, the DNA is TGTGCCAGCAGCGCGGGGACAGGGGGCAACTATGGCTACACCTTC. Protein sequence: CASSAGTGGNYGYTF. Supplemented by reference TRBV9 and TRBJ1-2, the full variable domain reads DSGVTQTPKHLITATGQRVTLRCSPRSGDLSVYWYQQSLDQGLQFLIQYYNGEERAKGNILERFSAQQFPDLHSELNLSSLELGDSALYFCASSAGTGGNYGYTFGSGTRLTVV.

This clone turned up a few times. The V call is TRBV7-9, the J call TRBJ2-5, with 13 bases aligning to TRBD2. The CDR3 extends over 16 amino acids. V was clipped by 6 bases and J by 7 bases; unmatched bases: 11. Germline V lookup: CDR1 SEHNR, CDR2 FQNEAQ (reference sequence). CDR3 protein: CASRQGTSGDLGTQYF. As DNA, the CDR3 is TGTGCCAGCAGACAAGGGACTAGCGGGGACCTCGGGACCCAGTACTTC.

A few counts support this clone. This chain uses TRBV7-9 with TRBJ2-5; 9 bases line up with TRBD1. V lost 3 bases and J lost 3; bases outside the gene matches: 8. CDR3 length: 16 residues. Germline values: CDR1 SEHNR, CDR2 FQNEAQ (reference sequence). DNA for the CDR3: TGTGCCAGCAGCTTTCTTCTGGGACAGGGTAAAGAGACCCAGTACTTC. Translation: CASSFLLGQGKETQYF.

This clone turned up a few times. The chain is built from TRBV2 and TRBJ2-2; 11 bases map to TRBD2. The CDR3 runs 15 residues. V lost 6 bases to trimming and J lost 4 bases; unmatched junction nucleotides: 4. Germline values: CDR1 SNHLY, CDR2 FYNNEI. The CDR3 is CASSPLAGATGELFF. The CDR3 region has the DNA TGTGCCAGCAGCCCACTAGCGGGGGCCACCGGGGAGCTGTTTTTT.

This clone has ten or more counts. CDR3 protein: CASSAQQGGETQYF. Here the CDR3 DNA reads TGTGCCAGCAGCGCCCAACAGGGGGGAGAGACCCAGTACTTC. The chain is built from TRBV13 and TRBJ2-5; 8 nucleotides match TRBD1. This CDR3 spans 14 amino acids. Germline V CDR1 and CDR2: PRHDT, FYEKMQ (reference sequence). V gave up 5 bases and J gave up 4 bases; unmatched junction bases: 6.

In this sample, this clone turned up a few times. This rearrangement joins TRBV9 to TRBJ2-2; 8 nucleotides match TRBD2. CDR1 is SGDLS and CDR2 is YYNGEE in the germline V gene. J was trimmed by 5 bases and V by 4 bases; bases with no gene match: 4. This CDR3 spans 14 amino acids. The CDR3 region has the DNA TGTGCCAGCAGCCCCGGGGGGGGGACCGGGGAGCTGTTTTTT. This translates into CASSPGGGTGELFF.

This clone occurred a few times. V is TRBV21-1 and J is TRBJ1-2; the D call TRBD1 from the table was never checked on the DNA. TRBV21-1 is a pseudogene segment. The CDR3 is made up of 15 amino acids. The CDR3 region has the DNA TGTGCCAGCAGCACGCCCAGGACAGAGCTTCGTGGCTACACCTTC. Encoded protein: CASSTPRTELRGYTF.

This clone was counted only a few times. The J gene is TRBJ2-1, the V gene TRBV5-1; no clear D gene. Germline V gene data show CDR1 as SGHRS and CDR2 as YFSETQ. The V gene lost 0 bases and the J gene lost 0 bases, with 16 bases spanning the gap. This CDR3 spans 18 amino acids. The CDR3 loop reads CASSLAVVSTNSYNEQFF. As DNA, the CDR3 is TGCGCCAGCAGCTTGGCCGTAGTTAGCACGAACTCCTACAATGAGCAGTTCTTC.

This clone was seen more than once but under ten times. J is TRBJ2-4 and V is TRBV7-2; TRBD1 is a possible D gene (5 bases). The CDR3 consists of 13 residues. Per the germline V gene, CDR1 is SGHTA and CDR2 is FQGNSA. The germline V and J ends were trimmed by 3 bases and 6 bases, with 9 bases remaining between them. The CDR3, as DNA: TGTGCCAGCAGCTTCCAGGGTGGAAACATTCAGTACTTC. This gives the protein CASSFQGGNIQYF.

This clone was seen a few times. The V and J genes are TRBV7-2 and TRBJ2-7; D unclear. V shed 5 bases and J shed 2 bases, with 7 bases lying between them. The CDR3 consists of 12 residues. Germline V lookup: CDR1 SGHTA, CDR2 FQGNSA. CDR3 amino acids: CASSPSPYEQYF. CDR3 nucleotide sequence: TGTGCCAGCAGCCCGTCCCCCTACGAGCAGTACTTC. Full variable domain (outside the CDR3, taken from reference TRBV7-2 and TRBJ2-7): GAGVSQSPSNKVTEKGKDVELRCDPISGHTALYWYRQSLGQGLEFLIYFQGNSAPDKSGLPSDRFSAERTGGSVSTLTIQRTQQEDSAVYLCASSPSPYEQYFGPGTRLTVT.

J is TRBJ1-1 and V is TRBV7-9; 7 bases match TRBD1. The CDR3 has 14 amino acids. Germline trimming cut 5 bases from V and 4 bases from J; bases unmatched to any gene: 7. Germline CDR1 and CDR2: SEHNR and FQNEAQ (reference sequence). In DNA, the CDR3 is TGTGCCAGCAGCACGTCTCAGGGGGTCACTGAAGCTTTCTTT. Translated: CASSTSQGVTEAFF.

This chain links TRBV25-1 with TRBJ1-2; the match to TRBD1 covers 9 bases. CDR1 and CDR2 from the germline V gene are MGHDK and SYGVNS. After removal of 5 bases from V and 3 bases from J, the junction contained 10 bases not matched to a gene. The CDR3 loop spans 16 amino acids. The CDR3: CASSWTRQGVDYGYTF. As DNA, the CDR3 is TGTGCCAGCAGTTGGACGCGACAGGGGGTGGACTATGGCTACACCTTC.

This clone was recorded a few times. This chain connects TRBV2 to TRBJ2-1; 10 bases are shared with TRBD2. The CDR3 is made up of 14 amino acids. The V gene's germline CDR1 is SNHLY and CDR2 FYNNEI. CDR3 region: CVVSGGRSYNEQFF. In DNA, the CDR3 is TGTGTCGTTAGCGGGGGGCGCTCCTACAATGAGCAGTTCTTC. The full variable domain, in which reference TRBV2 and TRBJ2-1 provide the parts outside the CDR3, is EPEVTQTPSHQVTQMGQEVILRCVPISNHLYFYWYRQILGQKVEFLVSFYNNEISEKSEIFDDQFSVERPDGSNFTLKIRSTKLEDSAMYFCVVSGGRSYNEQFFGPGTRLTVL.

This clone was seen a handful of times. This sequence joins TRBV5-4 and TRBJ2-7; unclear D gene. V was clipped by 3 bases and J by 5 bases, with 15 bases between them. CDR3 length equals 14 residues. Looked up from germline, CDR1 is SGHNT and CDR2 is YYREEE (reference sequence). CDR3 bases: TGTGCCAGCAGCTCCCCACGAGGCGCTGACGAGCAGTACTTC. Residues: CASSSPRGADEQYF.

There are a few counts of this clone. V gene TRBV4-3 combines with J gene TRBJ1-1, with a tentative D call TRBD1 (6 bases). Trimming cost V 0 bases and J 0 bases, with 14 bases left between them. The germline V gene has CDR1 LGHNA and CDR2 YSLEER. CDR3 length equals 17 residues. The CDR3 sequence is CASSQEWRGTMNTEAFF. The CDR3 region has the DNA TGCGCCAGCAGCCAAGAATGGAGGGGGACTATGAACACTGAAGCTTTCTTT.

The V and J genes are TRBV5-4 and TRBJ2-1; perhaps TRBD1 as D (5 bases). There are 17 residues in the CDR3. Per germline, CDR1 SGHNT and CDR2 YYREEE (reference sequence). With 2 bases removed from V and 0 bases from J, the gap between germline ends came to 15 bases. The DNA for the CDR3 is TGTGCCAGCAGCTTAGGGGCCCAACACCCCTCCTACAATGAGCAGTTCTTC. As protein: CASSLGAQHPSYNEQFF.

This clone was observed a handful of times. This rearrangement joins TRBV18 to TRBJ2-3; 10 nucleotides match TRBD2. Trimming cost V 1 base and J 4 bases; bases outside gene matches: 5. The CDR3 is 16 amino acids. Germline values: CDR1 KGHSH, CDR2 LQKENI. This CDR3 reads CASSPLSGGPSDTQYF. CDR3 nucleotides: TGTGCCAGCTCACCACTTAGCGGGGGGCCCTCAGATACGCAGTATTTT.